Listed below are T cell receptor beta chains from one sample, sequenced in a study of cytomegalovirus exposure and HLA in healthy donors. Data came from immunoSEQ multiplex PCR; TCRdb stores just in-frame clones and leaves some out. The sample includes roughly 98,000 clones, more than 60% seen only once; the top ten take under 2.5%. Sequences were obtained from PBMCs. These receptors were obtained from a man aged 45-65 years in good health and CMV-seronegative. The conserved cysteine and the conserved F or W are not part of the CDR3 here. The D gene is left open where the match is weak.

j_call d_call v_call cdr3_length cdr3_aa
TRBJ1-5 . TRBV5-1 13 ASSLGGQSHQPQH
TRBJ1-1 TRBD1 TRBV4-2 20 ASSQRLLSPQGQGFPNTEAF
TRBJ2-7 . TRBV5-1 13 ASSLAPTGTYEQY
TRBJ1-5 TRBD1 TRBV6-1 15 ASSEGTGGSSNQPQH
TRBJ1-2 . TRBV27 10 ASKGANYGYT
TRBJ2-1 . TRBV5-1 12 ASSQPSPHNEQF
TRBJ1-1 . TRBV5-4 15 ASSSPSKTAMNTEAF
TRBJ1-2 TRBD1 TRBV5-1 12 ASSSDRAFYGYT
TRBJ2-7 . TRBV7-2 12 ASSRAQEAYEQY
TRBJ1-5 TRBD1 TRBV6-1 12 ASTLGQGNQPQH